Shown below are 9 T cell receptor beta chains from a single sample sequenced in a study of beta chain features in type 1 diabetes. Sequenced material consisted of expressed TCRB transcripts (all of the isolated RNA was reverse transcribed). Some clones are missing from TCRdb's copy, which holds only in-frame ones; the method was immunoSEQ multiplex PCR. The repertoire holds some 410,000 clones, with about an eighth as singletons. The sequenced sample consisted of naive CD4+ T cells from blood. The source is a woman under 30 in good health.

The CDR3 DNA follows: TGTGCCAGCAGCTTAAAGCTAGCGGGGGGGAATGAGCAGTTCTTC. Amino acid sequence: CASSLKLAGGNEQFF. This chain connects TRBV7-2 to TRBJ2-1; TRBD2 agrees at 12 bases. V trimming: 2 bases; J trimming: 7 bases; junction bases outside the gene matches: 3. The germline CDR1 and CDR2 sequences are SGHTA and FQGNSA. CDR3 length: 15 amino acids.

This clone was picked up a small number of times. The genes are TRBV15 and TRBJ2-7; D is unresolved. Trimming removed 0 bases from V and 5 bases from J, with 14 bases in between. Germline V lookup: CDR1 LNHNV, CDR2 YYDKDF (reference sequence). The CDR3 is 15 amino acids. This CDR3 reads CATSRDLVSPNEQYF. In nucleotides, the CDR3 is TGTGCCACCAGCAGAGATCTAGTCAGCCCCAACGAGCAGTACTTC.

This clone was counted only a few times. This same CDR3 is encoded by further DNA sequences in the sample. V usage is TRBV7-2 and J usage is TRBJ1-5; no firm D call. Per the germline V gene, CDR1 is SGHTA and CDR2 is FQGNSA. Between the trimmed V and J ends, which lost 5 bases and 2 bases, there was a span of 7 bases. CDR3 length: 13 amino acids. The chain's CDR3 is CASSAGGNQPQHF. CDR3 bases: TGTGCCAGCAGCGCCGGAGGCAATCAGCCCCAGCATTTT.

The gene calls are TRBV7-3 and TRBJ1-2, with 8 bases identical to TRBD1. Germline CDR1 and CDR2: SGHTA and FQGTGA. The CDR3 consists of 14 residues. J was trimmed by 6 bases and V by 2 bases; bases with no gene match: 5. CDR3: CASSLFRTGHGYTF. The CDR3 DNA sequence: TGTGCCAGCAGCTTATTCAGGACAGGGCATGGCTACACCTTC.

This clone occurred a few times. J is TRBJ2-1 and V is TRBV9; the D gene is possibly TRBD1 (5 bases). The germline V gene encodes CDR1 SGDLS and CDR2 YYNGEE. The CDR3 is made up of 15 amino acids. Trimming removed 7 bases at V and 4 bases at J, with 18 bases between. The CDR3 reads CASAPTAFDYNEQFF. The CDR3 DNA follows: TGTGCCAGCGCCCCGACAGCATTCGATTACAATGAGCAGTTCTTC.

This clone appeared a single time. The V gene is TRBV9, the J gene TRBJ1-4; 7 bases are shared with TRBD1. This CDR3 is 14 amino acids long. CDR1 and CDR2 from the germline V gene are SGDLS and YYNGEE. Losses at the gene ends were 4 bases for V and 7 bases for J; bases not matched to a gene: 7. The CDR3 loop is CASSPGTAGEKLFF. Written as DNA, the CDR3 is TGTGCCAGCAGCCCAGGGACAGCGGGTGAAAAACTGTTTTTT.

This clone was observed a handful of times. The J gene is TRBJ1-2, the V gene TRBV2; no reliable D call. Germline values: CDR1 SNHLY, CDR2 FYNNEI. The CDR3 is 13 amino acids. With 2 bases removed from V and 4 bases from J, the gap between germline ends came to 8 bases. The CDR3 DNA reads as TGTGCCAGCAGTGAACGTAGCCGCTATGGCTACACCTTC. This encodes CASSERSRYGYTF.

The V gene is TRBV28, the J gene TRBJ2-1; D not resolved. This CDR3 is built from 15 residues. V was cut by 5 bases and J by 6 bases, with 17 bases left in between. The germline gives CDR1 MDHEN, CDR2 SYDVKM. The CDR3 region has the DNA TGTGCCAGCAGTCTAGGGTCCCTCCTGTCCAATGAGCAGTTCTTC. This translates into CASSLGSLLSNEQFF.

This clone has a handful of counts. This chain joins TRBV9 and TRBJ1-6; D ambiguous. V was shortened by 0 bases and J by 7 bases, with 8 bases between the two germline ends. The CDR3 length is 14 residues. The V gene's germline CDR1 is SGDLS and CDR2 YYNGEE. CDR3 DNA sequence: TGTGCCAGCAGCGTAGAGGCAGGCAATTCACCCCTCCACTTT. Amino acids: CASSVEAGNSPLHF. Full variable domain (rest looked up from reference TRBV9 and TRBJ1-6): DSGVTQTPKHLITATGQRVTLRCSPRSGDLSVYWYQQSLDQGLQFLIQYYNGEERAKGNILERFSAQQFPDLHSELNLSSLELGDSALYFCASSVEAGNSPLHFGNGTRLTVT.